This TCR beta chain was captured in a study of OX40 agonist ivuxolimab in advanced cancers. Assay used: immunoSEQ multiplex PCR; TCRdb lists only in-frame clones, some missing. This sample carries around 35,000 clones, 87% of them seen once, and the ten largest clones take 19%. V lost 0 bases and J lost 8, with 16 bases in between. The CDR3 consists of 14 residues. The germline V gene has CDR1 GTSNPN and CDR2 SVGIG (reference sequence). Overall study findings and caveats: Specificity for antigen went undetermined in the expanded peripheral T cells.

This clone was counted a few times. Its target is unknown. The input for sequencing was CD4+ or CD8+ T cells sorted from blood, taken in a trial of the OX40 agonist ivuxolimab. The receptor was derived from an adult with an advanced solid tumor such as melanoma, head and neck, liver or kidney cancer. V usage is TRBV30 and J usage is TRBJ1-2; possibly TRBD1 for D (6 bases). CDR3: CAWSVQGGFGGYTF. The CDR3 coding sequence is TGTGCCTGGAGTGTACAGGGTGGATTCGGGGGCTACACCTTC.